This T cell receptor (beta chain) was sequenced for a study of CD8 T cells in ankylosing spondylitis. Findings and caveats of the study: There were earlier reports of some motif variants in reactive arthritis synovial fluid and blood. A TCR beta motif of 8 or 9 highly homologous variants appeared characteristic of ankylosing spondylitis blood.

This clonotype came up many times. Its antigen is still unknown. This CDR3 has 16 amino acids. The V and J ends lost 1 base and 4 bases respectively, with 16 bases between them. Quantitative barcoded 5'-RACE was used to prepare TCR beta libraries. TCRdb re-analysed the 5' RACE reads in MiXCR, keeping a single row per CDR3 protein. The sample has around 490,000 distinct CDR3 sequences; under 5.5% are singletons. This TCR was sampled from a male donor with ankylosing spondylitis. This sequence joins TRBV12-3 or TRBV12-4 and TRBJ2-5, with unresolved D. Sequenced sample: blood, either unsorted or a sorted T cell fraction (not recorded which). The CDR3 DNA is TGTGCCAGCAGTTTAGGGCGTCGGCGCTTTGGAGAGACCCAGTACTTC. Protein sequence: CASSLGRRRFGETQYF.